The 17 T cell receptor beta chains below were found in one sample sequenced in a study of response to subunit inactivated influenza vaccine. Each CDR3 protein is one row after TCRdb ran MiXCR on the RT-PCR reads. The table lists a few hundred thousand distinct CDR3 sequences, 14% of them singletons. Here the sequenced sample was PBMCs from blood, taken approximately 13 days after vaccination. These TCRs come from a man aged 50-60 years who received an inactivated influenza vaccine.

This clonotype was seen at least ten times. DNA for the CDR3: TGTGCCAGCAGTTTATCGGGTACCGTGTCCCAGCATTTT. It specifies CASSLSGTVSQHF. V gene TRBV12-3 or TRBV12-4 combines with J gene TRBJ1-5; no firm D call. CDR3 size: 13 residues. V lost 2 bases to trimming and J lost 11 bases, with 13 bases between them.

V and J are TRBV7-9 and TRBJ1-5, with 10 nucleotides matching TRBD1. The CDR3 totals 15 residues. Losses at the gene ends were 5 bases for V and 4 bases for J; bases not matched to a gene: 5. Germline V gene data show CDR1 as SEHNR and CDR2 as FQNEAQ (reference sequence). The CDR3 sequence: CASSPGQGINQPQHF. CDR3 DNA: TGTGCCAGCAGCCCGGGACAGGGGATAAATCAGCCCCAGCATTTT.

The CDR3 region is CASSDGLQAFF. The CDR3 DNA is TGTGCCAGCAGCGATGGTCTCCAAGCTTTCTTT. This chain joins TRBV3-1 and TRBJ1-1; D not resolved. This CDR3 region has 11 residues. The V end lost 5 bases, the J end lost 9 bases, and 10 bases lay between the germline ends. The germline gives CDR1 LGHDT, CDR2 YNNKEL (reference sequence).

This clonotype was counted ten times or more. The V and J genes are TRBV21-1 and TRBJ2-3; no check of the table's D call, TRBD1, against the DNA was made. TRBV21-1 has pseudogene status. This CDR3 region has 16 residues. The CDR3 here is CASSKEVRGGTDTQYF. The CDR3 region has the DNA TGTGCCAGCAGCAAAGAGGTCCGGGGGGGCACAGATACGCAGTATTTT.

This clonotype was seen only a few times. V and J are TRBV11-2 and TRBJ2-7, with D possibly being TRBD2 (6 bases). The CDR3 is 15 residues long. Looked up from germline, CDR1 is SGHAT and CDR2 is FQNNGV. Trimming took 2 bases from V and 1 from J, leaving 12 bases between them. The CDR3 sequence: CASSLIWGLSYEQYF. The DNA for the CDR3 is TGTGCCAGCAGCTTAATCTGGGGACTTTCCTACGAGCAGTACTTC.

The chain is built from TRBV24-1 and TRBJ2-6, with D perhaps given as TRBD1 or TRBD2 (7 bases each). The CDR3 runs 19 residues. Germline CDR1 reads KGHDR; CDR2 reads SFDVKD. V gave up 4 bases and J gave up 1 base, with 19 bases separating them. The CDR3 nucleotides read TGTGCCACCAGTGACCCCAGGGGGGGCCGCGGATCTGGGGCCAACGTCCTGACTTTC. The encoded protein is CATSDPRGGRGSGANVLTF.

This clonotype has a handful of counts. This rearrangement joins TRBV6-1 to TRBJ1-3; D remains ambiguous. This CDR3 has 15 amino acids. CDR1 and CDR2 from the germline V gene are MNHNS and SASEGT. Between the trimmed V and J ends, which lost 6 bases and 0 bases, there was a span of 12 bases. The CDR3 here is CASRGGPSSGNTIYF. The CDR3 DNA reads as TGTGCCAGCAGGGGAGGTCCCAGCTCTGGAAACACCATATATTTT.

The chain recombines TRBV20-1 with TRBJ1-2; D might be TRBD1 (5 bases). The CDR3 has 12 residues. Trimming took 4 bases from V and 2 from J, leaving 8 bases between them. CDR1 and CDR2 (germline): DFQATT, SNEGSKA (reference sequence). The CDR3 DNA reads TGCAGTGCTACAGCAGGGAACTATGGCTACACCTTC. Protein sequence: CSATAGNYGYTF.

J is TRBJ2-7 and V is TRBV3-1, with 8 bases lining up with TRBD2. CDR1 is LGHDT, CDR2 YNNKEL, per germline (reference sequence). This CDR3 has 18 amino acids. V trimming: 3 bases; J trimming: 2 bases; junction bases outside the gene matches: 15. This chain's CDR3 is CASSHPGGRAGATYEQYF. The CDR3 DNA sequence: TGTGCCAGCAGCCACCCCGGGGGGAGAGCGGGAGCAACCTACGAGCAGTACTTC.

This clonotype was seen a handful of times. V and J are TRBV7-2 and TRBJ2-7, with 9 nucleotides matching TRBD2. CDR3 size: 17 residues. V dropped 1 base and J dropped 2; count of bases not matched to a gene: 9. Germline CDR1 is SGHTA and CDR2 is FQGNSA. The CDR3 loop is CASSLGTSATAPYEQYF. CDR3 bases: TGTGCCAGCAGCTTAGGGACTAGCGCGACAGCGCCCTACGAGCAGTACTTC.

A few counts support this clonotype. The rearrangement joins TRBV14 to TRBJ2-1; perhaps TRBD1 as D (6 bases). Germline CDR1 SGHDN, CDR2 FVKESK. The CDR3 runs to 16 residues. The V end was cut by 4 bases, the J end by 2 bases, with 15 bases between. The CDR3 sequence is CASSRWRTETYNEQFF. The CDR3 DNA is TGTGCCAGCAGCCGTTGGCGGACAGAAACCTACAATGAGCAGTTCTTC. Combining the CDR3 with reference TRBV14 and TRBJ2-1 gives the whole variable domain EAGVTQFPSHSVIEKGQTVTLRCDPISGHDNLYWYRRVMGKEIKFLLHFVKESKQDESGMPNNRFLAERTGGTYSTLKVQPAELEDSGVYFCASSRWRTETYNEQFFGPGTRLTVL.

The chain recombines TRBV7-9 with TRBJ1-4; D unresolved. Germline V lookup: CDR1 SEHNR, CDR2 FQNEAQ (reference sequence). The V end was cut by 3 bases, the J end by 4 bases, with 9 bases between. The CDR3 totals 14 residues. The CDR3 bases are TGTGCCAGCAGCTTTTGGGAGGGTAATGAAAAACTGTTTTTT. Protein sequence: CASSFWEGNEKLFF.

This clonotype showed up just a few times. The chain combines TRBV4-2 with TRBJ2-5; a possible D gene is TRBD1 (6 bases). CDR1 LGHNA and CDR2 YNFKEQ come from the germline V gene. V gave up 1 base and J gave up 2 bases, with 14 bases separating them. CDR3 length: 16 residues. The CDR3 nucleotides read TGTGCCAGCAGCCAAGCGAAAGGGACACTACAAGAGACCCAGTACTTC. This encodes CASSQAKGTLQETQYF.

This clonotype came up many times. The CDR3 loop reads CASSPTGTPIHYGYTF. The CDR3 DNA is TGCGCCAGCAGCCCTACCGGGACTCCAATACACTATGGCTACACCTTC. V and J are TRBV5-1 and TRBJ1-2; a possible D gene is TRBD1 (5 bases). CDR1 SGHRS and CDR2 YFSETQ come from the germline V gene. V shed 4 bases and J shed 3 bases, with 19 bases lying between them. This CDR3 spans 16 amino acids.

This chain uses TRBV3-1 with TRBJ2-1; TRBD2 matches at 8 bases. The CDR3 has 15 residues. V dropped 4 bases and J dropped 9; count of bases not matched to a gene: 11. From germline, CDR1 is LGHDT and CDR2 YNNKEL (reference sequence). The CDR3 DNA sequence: TGTGCCAGCAGCCGAAGACCGGGACTAGTGGGTGAGCAGTTCTTC. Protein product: CASSRRPGLVGEQFF.

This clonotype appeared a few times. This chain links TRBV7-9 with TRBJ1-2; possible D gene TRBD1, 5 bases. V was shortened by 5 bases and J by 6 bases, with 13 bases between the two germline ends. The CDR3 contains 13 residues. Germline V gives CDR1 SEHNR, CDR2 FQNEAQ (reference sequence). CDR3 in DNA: TGTGCCAGCAGCCTTCGACAGCTAGATGGCTACACCTTC. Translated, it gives CASSLRQLDGYTF.

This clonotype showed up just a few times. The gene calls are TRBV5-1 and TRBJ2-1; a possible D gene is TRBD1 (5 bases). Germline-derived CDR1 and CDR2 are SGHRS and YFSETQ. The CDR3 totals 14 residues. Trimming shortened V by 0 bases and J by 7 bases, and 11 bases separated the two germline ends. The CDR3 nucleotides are TGCGCCAGCAGCTTGGCGACAGCAGCGAATGAGCAGTTCTTC. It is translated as CASSLATAANEQFF. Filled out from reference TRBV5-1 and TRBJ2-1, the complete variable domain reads KAGVTQTPRYLIKTRGQQVTLSCSPISGHRSVSWYQQTPGQGLQFLFEYFSETQRNKGNFPGRFSGRQFSNSRSEMNVSTLELGDSALYLCASSLATAANEQFFGPGTRLTVL.